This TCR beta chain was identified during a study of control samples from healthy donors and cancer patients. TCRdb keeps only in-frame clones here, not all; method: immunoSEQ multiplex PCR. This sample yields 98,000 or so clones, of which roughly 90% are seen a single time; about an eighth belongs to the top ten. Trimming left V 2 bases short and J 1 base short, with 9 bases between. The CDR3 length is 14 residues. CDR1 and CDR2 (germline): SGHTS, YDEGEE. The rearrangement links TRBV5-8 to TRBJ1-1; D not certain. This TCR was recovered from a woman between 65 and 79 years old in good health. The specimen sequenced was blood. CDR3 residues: CASSLVFANTEAFF. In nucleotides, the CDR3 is TGTGCCAGCAGCTTAGTTTTCGCGAACACTGAAGCTTTCTTT.